A selection of T cell receptor beta chains follows, all from one sample in a study of beta chain features in type 1 diabetes. Sequenced by immunoSEQ multiplex PCR; TCRdb stores in-frame clones only, minus some. The table shows roughly 290,000 clones, with approximately 15% occurring only once. Sequencing was performed on naive CD4+ T cells from blood. These receptors were collected from a man younger than 35 with type 1 diabetes. The CDR3 runs from the conserved cysteine through the conserved F or W. Each record gives: J gene, D gene, clone size, V gene, CDR3 length, CDR3 protein, CDR3 DNA. A D gene is named only where the DNA matches it firmly. Clone sizes are given selectively: once, few, many, or a class where the clone is expanded.

TRBJ2-1	TRBD2	.	TRBV11-2	16	CASSLVSSGRKNEQFF	TGTGCCAGCAGCTTAGTATCTAGCGGGAGGAAAAATGAGCAGTTCTTC
TRBJ2-7	.	.	TRBV7-2	13	CASSLDAGGEQYF	TGTGCCAGCAGCTTAGACGCTGGAGGCGAGCAGTACTTC
TRBJ2-2	.	few	TRBV6-7	15	CASSYFSTNTGELFF	TGTGCCAGCAGTTACTTTTCTACGAACACCGGGGAGCTGTTTTTT
TRBJ2-3	TRBD2	.	TRBV29-1	15	CSAAGTSGDADTQYF	TGCAGCGCCGCCGGGACTAGCGGGGATGCAGATACGCAGTATTTT
TRBJ2-7	TRBD2	.	TRBV18	14	CASSPGLAGNEQYF	TGTGCCAGCTCACCGGGACTAGCGGGGAACGAGCAGTACTTC
TRBJ1-2	.	.	TRBV28	12	CATTDRPYGYTF	TGTGCCACGACGGACAGACCCTATGGCTACACCTTC
TRBJ2-1	TRBD2	few	TRBV28	14	CASRLAGGRPEQFF	TGTGCCAGCCGACTAGCGGGAGGGCGGCCTGAGCAGTTCTTC
TRBJ1-2	.	.	TRBV19	11	CASGAGYGYTF	TGTGCCAGTGGGGCAGGGTATGGCTACACCTTC
TRBJ1-2	.	few	TRBV19	18	CASSLLGDRSRFNYGYTF	TGTGCCAGTAGTCTTTTGGGCGACAGGTCGCGATTTAACTATGGCTACACCTTC
TRBJ2-7	TRBD2	few	TRBV9	15	CASSVTSGRGHEQYF	TGTGCCAGCAGCGTAACTAGCGGGAGAGGGCACGAGCAGTACTTC
TRBJ2-1	TRBD1	.	TRBV9	13	CASSVEGGREQFF	TGTGCCAGCAGCGTAGAAGGGGGCAGGGAGCAGTTCTTC
TRBJ1-4	.	few	TRBV15	12	CATSRDSEKLFF	TGTGCCACCAGCAGAGATAGTGAAAAACTGTTTTTT
TRBJ1-1	.	few	TRBV29-1	13	CSVEGRLNTEAFF	TGCAGCGTTGAGGGGAGATTGAACACTGAAGCTTTCTTT
TRBJ2-1	.	few	TRBV15	14	CATSRDLGAGEQFF	TGTGCCACCAGCAGAGATCTAGGGGCTGGGGAGCAGTTCTTC
TRBJ1-5	.	.	TRBV30	14	CAWSSQAANQPQHF	TGTGCCTGGAGTTCACAGGCAGCTAATCAGCCCCAGCATTTT
TRBJ1-2	.	few	TRBV29-1	12	CSVGDRERGYTF	TGCAGCGTTGGAGACCGGGAGCGAGGCTACACCTTC
TRBJ2-3	.	.	TRBV5-6	13	CASSLSSEDTQYF	TGTGCCAGCAGCTTGAGTAGTGAGGATACGCAGTATTTT
TRBJ1-1	.	few	TRBV6-6	14	CASSRRGQNTEAFF	TGTGCCAGCAGCCGTCGGGGACAAAACACTGAAGCTTTCTTT
TRBJ1-1	.	few	TRBV19	13	CASRGLPNTEAFF	TGTGCCAGTAGGGGACTACCGAACACTGAAGCTTTCTTT
TRBJ2-1	TRBD2	few	TRBV7-2	16	CASSRPSGRGLNEQFF	TGTGCCAGCAGCCGACCGAGCGGGAGAGGCCTCAATGAGCAGTTCTTC
TRBJ1-1	.	.	TRBV2	13	CASVREVNTEAFF	TGTGCCAGTGTGCGGGAGGTGAACACTGAAGCTTTCTTT
TRBJ2-1	TRBD1	few	TRBV5-1	14	CASSLVPSDRGQFF	TGCGCCAGCAGCTTGGTTCCGTCGGACAGGGGCCAGTTCTTC
TRBJ2-7	TRBD2	.	TRBV2	12	CASRREGYEQYF	TGTGCCAGCAGGCGGGAGGGCTACGAGCAGTACTTC
TRBJ1-2	.	.	TRBV7-8	14	CASSLGPRDYGYTF	TGTGCCAGCAGCTTAGGCCCCAGGGACTATGGCTACACCTTC
TRBJ2-2	.	few	TRBV6-5	15	CASRTGTLDTGELFF	TGTGCCAGCAGGACCGGGACACTTGACACCGGGGAGCTGTTTTTT
TRBJ1-5	.	few	TRBV7-9	13	CASSLSDNQPQHF	TGTGCCAGCAGCTTATCAGACAATCAGCCCCAGCATTTT
TRBJ2-5	TRBD1	.	TRBV7-9	14	CASSPGTVQETQYF	TGTGCCAGCAGCCCCGGGACAGTCCAAGAGACCCAGTACTTC
TRBJ1-2	.	few	TRBV10-3	11	CAITGYYGYTF	TGTGCCATCACAGGGTACTATGGCTACACCTTC
TRBJ2-1	.	few	TRBV2	14	CASSEGDFYNEQFF	TGTGCCAGCAGTGAAGGGGACTTCTACAATGAGCAGTTCTTC
TRBJ2-2	.	once	TRBV2	14	CASIERTNTGELFF	TGTGCCAGCATAGAGCGAACGAACACCGGGGAGCTGTTTTTT
TRBJ2-7	.	.	TRBV4-3	13	CASSHQDSYEQYF	TGCGCCAGCAGCCATCAGGACAGCTACGAGCAGTACTTC
TRBJ1-5	TRBD1	.	TRBV6-6	14	CASSPDRRNQPQHF	TGTGCCAGCAGCCCGGACAGGAGGAATCAGCCCCAGCATTTT
TRBJ1-4	.	.	TRBV6-5	14	CASRRQEQYEKLFF	TGTGCCAGCAGACGACAGGAACAGTATGAAAAACTGTTTTTT
TRBJ2-3	.	few	TRBV7-2	13	CASSLFAGDTQYF	TGTGCCAGCAGCTTATTTGCCGGGGATACGCAGTATTTT
TRBJ2-7	.	few	TRBV5-6	16	CASSRRWGGATYEQYF	TGTGCCAGCAGCCGACGATGGGGGGGCGCGACGTACGAGCAGTACTTC
TRBJ2-2	.	few	TRBV2	14	CASRPQGATGELFF	TGTGCCAGCAGGCCCCAGGGTGCCACCGGGGAGCTGTTTTTT
TRBJ2-7	TRBD2	few	TRBV6-5	15	CASSYLPTGGNEQYF	TGTGCCAGCAGCTACCTACCGACGGGGGGGAATGAGCAGTACTTC